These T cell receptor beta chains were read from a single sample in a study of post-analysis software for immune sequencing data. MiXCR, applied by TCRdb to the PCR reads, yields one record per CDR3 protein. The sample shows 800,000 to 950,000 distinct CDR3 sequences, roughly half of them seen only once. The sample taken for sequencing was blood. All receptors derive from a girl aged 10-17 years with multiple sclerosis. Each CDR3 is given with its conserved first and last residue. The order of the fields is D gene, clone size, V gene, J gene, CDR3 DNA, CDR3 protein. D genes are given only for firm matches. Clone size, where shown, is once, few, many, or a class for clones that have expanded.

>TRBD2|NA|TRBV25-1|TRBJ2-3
TGTGCCAGCCTACTAGCGGGCAGCACAGATACGCAGTATTTT
CASLLAGSTDTQYF
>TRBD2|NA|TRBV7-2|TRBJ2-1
TGTGCCAGCAGCTTAAGACTAGCGGTGGGAGGTGGGGAGCAGTTCTTC
CASSLRLAVGGGEQFF
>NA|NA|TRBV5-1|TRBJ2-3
TGCGCCAGCAGCTTGGCCGGTAGAGGGACCACAGATACGCAGTATTTT
CASSLAGRGTTDTQYF
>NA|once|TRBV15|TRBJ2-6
TGTGCCACCAGCAGAGATGTTTTGGAATCTGGGGCCAACGTCCTGACTTTC
CATSRDVLESGANVLTF
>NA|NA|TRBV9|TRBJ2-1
TGTGCCAGCAGCGTAGTCGAGGGTTCCAATGAGCAGTTCTTC
CASSVVEGSNEQFF
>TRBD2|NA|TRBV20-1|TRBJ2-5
TGCAGTGCTAGTTCCGGGAGGAAAGAGACCCAGTACTTC
CSASSGRKETQYF
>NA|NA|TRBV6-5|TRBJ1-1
TGTGCCAGCAGTTACGAGGGGAGGCTTGAAGCTTTCTTT
CASSYEGRLEAFF
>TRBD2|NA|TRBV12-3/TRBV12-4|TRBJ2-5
TGTGCCAGCAGTCCCTATAGCGGGAGAGCGGGGGAGACCCAGTACTTC
CASSPYSGRAGETQYF
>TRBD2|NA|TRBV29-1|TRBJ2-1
TGCAGCGTCCATGGACTAGCGGGAGGTCGAGAGGAGTTCTTC
CSVHGLAGGREEFF
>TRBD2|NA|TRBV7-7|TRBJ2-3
TGTGCCAGCAGCTTAGACGGGGTCCAGCGGGAGTGGTATGGTGGCACAGATACGCAGTATTTT
CASSLDGVQREWYGGTDTQYF
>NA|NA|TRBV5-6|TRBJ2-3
TGTGCCAGCAGCCGATGGGACATACGCACAGATACGCAGTATTTT
CASSRWDIRTDTQYF
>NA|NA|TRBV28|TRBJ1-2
TGTGCCAGCAGTTCCCCCCCGGGAGGAATCTATGGCTACACCTTC
CASSSPPGGIYGYTF
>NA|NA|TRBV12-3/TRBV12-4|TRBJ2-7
TGTGCCAGCAGTTTAGGGGGGAGTTCCCGGTCCTACGAGCAGTACTTC
CASSLGGSSRSYEQYF
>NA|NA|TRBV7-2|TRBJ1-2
TGTGCCAGCAGCTTAGGACTGACGGGGGCTAACTATGGCTACACCTTC
CASSLGLTGANYGYTF
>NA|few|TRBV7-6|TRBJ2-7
TGTGCCAGCAGCCCGGGGGCGGGAACCTACGAGCAGTACTTC
CASSPGAGTYEQYF
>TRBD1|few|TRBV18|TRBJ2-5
TGTGCCAGCTCTTCCCGGACAGGTAGCGAGACCCAGTACTTC
CASSSRTGSETQYF
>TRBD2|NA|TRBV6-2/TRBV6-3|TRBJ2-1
TGTGCCAGCAGCCCGACTAGCGGGGGGGCGCGCAATGAGCAGTTCTTC
CASSPTSGGARNEQFF
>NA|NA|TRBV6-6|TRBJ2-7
TGTGCCAGCACCGAAGGGACGCCAGGGACCTACGAGCAGTACTTC
CASTEGTPGTYEQYF